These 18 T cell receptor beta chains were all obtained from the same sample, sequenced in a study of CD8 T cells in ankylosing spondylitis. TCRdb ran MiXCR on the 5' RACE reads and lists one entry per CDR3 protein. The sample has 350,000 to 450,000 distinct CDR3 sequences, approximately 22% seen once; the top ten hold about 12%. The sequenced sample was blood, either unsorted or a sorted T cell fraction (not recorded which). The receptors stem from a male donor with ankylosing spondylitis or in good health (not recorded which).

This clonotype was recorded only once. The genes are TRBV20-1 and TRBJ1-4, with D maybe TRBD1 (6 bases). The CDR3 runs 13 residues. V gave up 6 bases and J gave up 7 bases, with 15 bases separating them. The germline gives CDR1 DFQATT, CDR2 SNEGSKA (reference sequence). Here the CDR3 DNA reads TGCAGTGCACGGACAGCGACAATTGAAAAACTGTTTTTT. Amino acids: CSARTATIEKLFF.

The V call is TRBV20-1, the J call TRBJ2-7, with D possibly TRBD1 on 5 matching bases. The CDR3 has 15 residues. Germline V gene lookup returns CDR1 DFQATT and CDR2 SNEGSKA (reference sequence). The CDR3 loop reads CFAPPAQASSYEQYF. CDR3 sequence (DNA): TGCTTTGCCCCGCCGGCACAGGCAAGCTCCTACGAGCAGTACTTC.

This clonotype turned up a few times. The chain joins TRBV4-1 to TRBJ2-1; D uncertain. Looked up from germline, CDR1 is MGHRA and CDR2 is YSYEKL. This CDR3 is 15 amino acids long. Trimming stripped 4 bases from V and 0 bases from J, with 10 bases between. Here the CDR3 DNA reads TGCGCCAGCAGCCCGGTGATCCTCTCCTACAATGAGCAGTTCTTC. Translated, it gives CASSPVILSYNEQFF.

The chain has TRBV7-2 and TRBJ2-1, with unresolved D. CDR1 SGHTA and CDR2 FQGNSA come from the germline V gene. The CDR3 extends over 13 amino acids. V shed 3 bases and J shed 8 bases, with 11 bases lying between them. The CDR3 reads CASSFWQAYEQFF. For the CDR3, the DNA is TGTGCCAGCAGCTTTTGGCAAGCCTATGAGCAGTTCTTC.

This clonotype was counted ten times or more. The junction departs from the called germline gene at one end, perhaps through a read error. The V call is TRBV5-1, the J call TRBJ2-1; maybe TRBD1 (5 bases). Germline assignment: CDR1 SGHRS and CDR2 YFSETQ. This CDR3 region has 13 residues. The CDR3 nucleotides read TGTGCCAGCAGTTTAGGGGACTACAATGAGCAGTTCTTC. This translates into CASSLGDYNEQFF.

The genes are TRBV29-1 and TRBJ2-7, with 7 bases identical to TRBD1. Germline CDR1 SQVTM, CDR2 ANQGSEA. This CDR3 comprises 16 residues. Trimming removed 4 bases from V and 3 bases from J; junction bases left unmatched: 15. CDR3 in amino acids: CSVVSGLAGGGYEQYF. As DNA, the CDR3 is TGCAGCGTTGTGTCAGGTTTGGCAGGGGGTGGCTACGAGCAGTACTTC.

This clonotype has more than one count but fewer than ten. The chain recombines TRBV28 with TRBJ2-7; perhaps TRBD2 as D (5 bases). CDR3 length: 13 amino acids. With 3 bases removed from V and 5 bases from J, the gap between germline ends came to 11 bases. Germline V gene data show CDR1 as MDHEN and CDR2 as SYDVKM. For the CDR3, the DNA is TGTGCCAGCAGTTTTTCGGCGAGGGACGAGCAGTACTTC. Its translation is CASSFSARDEQYF.

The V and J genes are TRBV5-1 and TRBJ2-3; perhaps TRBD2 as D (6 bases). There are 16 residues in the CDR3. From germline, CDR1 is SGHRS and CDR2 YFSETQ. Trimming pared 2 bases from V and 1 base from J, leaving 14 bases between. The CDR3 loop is CASSLVRWEGTDTQYF. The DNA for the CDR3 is TGCGCCAGCAGCTTAGTTAGGTGGGAGGGCACAGATACGCAGTATTTT.

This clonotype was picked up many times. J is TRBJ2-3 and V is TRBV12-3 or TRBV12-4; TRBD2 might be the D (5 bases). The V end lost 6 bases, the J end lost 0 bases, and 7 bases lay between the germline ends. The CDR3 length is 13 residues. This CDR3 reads CASSRTSTDTQYF. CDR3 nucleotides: TGTGCCAGCAGCCGGACTAGCACAGATACGCAGTATTTT.

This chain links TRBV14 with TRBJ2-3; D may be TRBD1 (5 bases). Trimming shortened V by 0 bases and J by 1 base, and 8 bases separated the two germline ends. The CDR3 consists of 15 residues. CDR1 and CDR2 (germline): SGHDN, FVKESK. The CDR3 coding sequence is TGTGCCAGCAGCCAAGATCAGGGCCGCACAGATACGCAGTATTTT. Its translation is CASSQDQGRTDTQYF.

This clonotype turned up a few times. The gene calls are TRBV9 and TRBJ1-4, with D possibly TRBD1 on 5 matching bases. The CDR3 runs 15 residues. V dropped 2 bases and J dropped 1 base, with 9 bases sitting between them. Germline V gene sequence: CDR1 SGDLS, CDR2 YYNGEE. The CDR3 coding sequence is TGTGCCAGCAGCGTTGAAACAGGAACTAATGAAAAACTGTTTTTT. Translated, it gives CASSVETGTNEKLFF.

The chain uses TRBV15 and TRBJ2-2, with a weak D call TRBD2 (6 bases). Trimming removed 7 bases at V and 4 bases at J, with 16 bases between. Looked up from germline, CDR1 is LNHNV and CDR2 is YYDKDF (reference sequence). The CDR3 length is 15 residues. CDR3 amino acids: CATIRTGGSTGELFF. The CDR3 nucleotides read TGTGCCACCATCCGTACCGGGGGATCCACCGGGGAGCTGTTTTTT.

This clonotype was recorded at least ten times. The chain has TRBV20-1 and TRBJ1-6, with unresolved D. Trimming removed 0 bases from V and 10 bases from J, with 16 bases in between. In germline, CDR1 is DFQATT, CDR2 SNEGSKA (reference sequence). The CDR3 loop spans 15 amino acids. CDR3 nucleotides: TGCAGTGCTAGAGATGGAGGAGCAGATGGGTCACCCCTCCACTTT. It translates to CSARDGGADGSPLHF.

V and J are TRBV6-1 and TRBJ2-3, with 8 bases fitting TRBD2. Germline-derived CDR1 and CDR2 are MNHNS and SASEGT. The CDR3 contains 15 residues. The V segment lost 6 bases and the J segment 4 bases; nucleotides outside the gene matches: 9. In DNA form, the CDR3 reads TGTGCCAGCAGCCCCCGGACTAGCAGGGCAGATACGCAGTATTTT. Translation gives CASSPRTSRADTQYF.

CDR3 sequence reads: CATRGGQYNEQFF. The DNA of the CDR3 is TGTGCCACCCGAGGTGGGCAGTACAATGAGCAGTTCTTC. J is TRBJ2-1 and V is TRBV12-3 or TRBV12-4, with no clear D. Trimming removed 10 bases from V and 4 bases from J, with 14 bases in between. CDR3 length: 13 residues.

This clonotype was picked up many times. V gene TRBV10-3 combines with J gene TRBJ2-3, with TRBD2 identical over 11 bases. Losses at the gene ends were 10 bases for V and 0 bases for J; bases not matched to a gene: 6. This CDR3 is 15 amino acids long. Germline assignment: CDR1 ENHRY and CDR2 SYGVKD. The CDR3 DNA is TGTGCCACCCTAGCGGGGGGCCTAAGCACAGATACGCAGTATTTT. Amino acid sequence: CATLAGGLSTDTQYF.

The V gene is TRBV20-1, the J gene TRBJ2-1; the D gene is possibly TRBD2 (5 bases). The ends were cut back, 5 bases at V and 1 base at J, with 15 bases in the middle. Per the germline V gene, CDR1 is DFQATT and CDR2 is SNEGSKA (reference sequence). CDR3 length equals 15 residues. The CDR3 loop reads CSADTPGFSYNEQFF. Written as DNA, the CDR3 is TGCAGTGCTGACACACCGGGATTTTCCTACAATGAGCAGTTCTTC.

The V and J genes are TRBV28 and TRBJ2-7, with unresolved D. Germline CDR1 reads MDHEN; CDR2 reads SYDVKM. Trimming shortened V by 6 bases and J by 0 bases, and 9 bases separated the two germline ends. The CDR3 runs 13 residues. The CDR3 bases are TGTGCCAGCAGACTGACGGTCTCCTACGAGCAGTACTTC. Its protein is CASRLTVSYEQYF. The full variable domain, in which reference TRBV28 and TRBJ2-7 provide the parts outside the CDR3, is DVKVTQSSRYLVKRTGEKVFLECVQDMDHENMFWYRQDPGLGLRLIYFSYDVKMKEKGDIPEGYSVSREKKERFSLILESASTNQTSMYLCASRLTVSYEQYFGPGTRLTVT.